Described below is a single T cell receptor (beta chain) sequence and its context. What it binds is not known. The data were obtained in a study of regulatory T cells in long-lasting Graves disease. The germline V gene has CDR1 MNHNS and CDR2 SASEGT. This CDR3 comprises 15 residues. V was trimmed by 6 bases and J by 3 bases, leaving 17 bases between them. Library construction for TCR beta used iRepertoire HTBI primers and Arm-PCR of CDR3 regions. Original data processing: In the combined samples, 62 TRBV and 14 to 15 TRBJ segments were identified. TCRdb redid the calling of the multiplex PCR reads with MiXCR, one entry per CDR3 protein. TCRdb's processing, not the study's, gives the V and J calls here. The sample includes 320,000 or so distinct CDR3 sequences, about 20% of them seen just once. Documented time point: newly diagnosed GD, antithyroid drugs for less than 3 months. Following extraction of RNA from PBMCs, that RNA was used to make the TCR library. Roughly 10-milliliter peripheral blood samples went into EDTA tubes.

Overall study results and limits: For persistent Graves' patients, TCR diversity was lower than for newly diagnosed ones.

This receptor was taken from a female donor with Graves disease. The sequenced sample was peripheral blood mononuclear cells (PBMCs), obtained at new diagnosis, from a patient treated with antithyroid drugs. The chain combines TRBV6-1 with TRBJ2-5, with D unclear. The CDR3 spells CASRLKAWLEETQYF. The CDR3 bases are TGTGCCAGCAGGCTAAAGGCGTGGCTGGAAGAGACCCAGTACTTC.